This T cell receptor beta chain emerged from a study of T cell changes during pregnancy in multiple sclerosis. This table comes from immunoSEQ multiplex PCR, and its TCRdb copy is limited to in-frame clones, with some not included. The repertoire holds under 65,000 clones, with 80% to 95% as singletons. Germline assignment: CDR1 KGHSH and CDR2 LQKENI. The V gene lost 5 bases and the J gene lost 0 bases, with 11 bases spanning the gap. The CDR3 totals 15 residues. The receptor was isolated from a female donor with multiple sclerosis, enrolled in a pregnancy study. J is TRBJ2-4 and V is TRBV18; perhaps TRBD1 as D (6 bases). The specimen comprised CD4+ T cells from peripheral blood mononuclear cells, sampled in the third trimester of pregnancy. The CDR3 loop reads CASSTDRLAKNIQYF. As DNA, the CDR3 is TGTGCCAGCTCAACGGACAGACTAGCCAAAAACATTCAGTACTTC.